The 32 T cell receptor beta chains presented below share a single source sample, sequenced in a study of response to subunit inactivated influenza vaccine. Each CDR3 protein is one row after TCRdb ran MiXCR on the RT-PCR reads. The sample includes roughly 670,000 distinct CDR3 sequences, around 15% seen only once; the top ten take approximately 7.6%. The sequenced sample was PBMCs from blood, obtained 14 to 15 days before vaccination. These receptor sequences come from a man in his fifties who received an inactivated influenza vaccine.

The DNA for the CDR3 is TGTGCCACCAGCAGGGAACCCGGGACGGTTAGTGATTCACCCCTCCACTTT. Residues: CATSREPGTVSDSPLHF. This chain links TRBV15 with TRBJ1-6; the D gene is possibly TRBD1 (5 bases). Trimming removed 3 bases from V and 8 bases from J, with 20 bases in between. Germline CDR1 reads LNHNV; CDR2 reads YYDKDF (reference sequence). The CDR3 is 17 residues long. Variable domain in full (rest from reference TRBV15 and TRBJ1-6): DAMVIQNPRYQVTQFGKPVTLSCSQTLNHNVMYWYQQKSSQAPKLLFHYYDKDFNNEADTPDNFQSRRPNTSFCFLDIRSPGLGDTAMYLCATSREPGTVSDSPLHFGNGTRLTVT.

The sample holds many counts of this clonotype. The chain has TRBV7-2 and TRBJ2-2; the D is unclear. Germline V CDR1 and CDR2: SGHTA, FQGNSA. Trimming removed 5 bases from V and 5 bases from J, with 9 bases in between. The CDR3 is 13 amino acids. The CDR3 here is CASSRTYTGELFF. The CDR3 nucleotides are TGTGCCAGCAGCAGGACGTATACCGGGGAGCTGTTTTTT.

The chain has TRBV5-1 and TRBJ2-3, with D possibly TRBD2 on 5 matching bases. Germline loops: CDR1 SGHRS, CDR2 YFSETQ. V lost 3 bases, J lost 3 bases, and 11 bases lay in between. The CDR3 contains 14 residues. For the CDR3, the DNA is TGCGCCAGCAGCTCAGGAGGCCGGACAGATACGCAGTATTTT. Its protein is CASSSGGRTDTQYF.

This clonotype was detected many times. The V gene is TRBV2, the J gene TRBJ2-1; D possibly corresponds to TRBD2 (5 bases). V was shortened by 5 bases and J by 7 bases, with 21 bases between the two germline ends. The CDR3 runs 16 residues. Per the germline V gene, CDR1 is SNHLY and CDR2 is FYNNEI. In nucleotides, the CDR3 is TGTGCCAGCAGTCGACTCGACATTACTAGAGTTAATGAGCAGTTCTTC. Encoded protein: CASSRLDITRVNEQFF.

This clonotype was detected only a few times. The CDR3 reads CASSLVGVTGYSEQFF. The CDR3 DNA is TGTGCCAGCAGTTTGGTAGGGGTTACGGGCTATAGTGAGCAGTTCTTC. The V and J genes are TRBV12-3 or TRBV12-4 and TRBJ2-1; D perhaps matches TRBD1 (5 bases). There are 16 residues in the CDR3. V shed 3 bases and J shed 9 bases, with 21 bases lying between them.

There are many counts of this clonotype. The genes are TRBV3-1 and TRBJ1-5; no clear D. CDR1 LGHDT and CDR2 YNNKEL come from the germline V gene (reference sequence). This CDR3 is 13 amino acids long. V was shortened by 5 bases and J by 5 bases, with 10 bases between the two germline ends. The CDR3 loop reads CASSAGKDQPQHF. CDR3 nucleotide sequence: TGTGCCAGCAGCGCGGGAAAGGATCAGCCCCAGCATTTT.

A remark on this clonotype: Its ends do not fully match the called genes, so a read error is possible. The chain recombines TRBV7-2 with TRBJ2-5, with D perhaps matching TRBD1 (6 bases). Looked up from germline, CDR1 is SGHTA and CDR2 is FQGNSA. The CDR3 loop spans 17 amino acids. CDR3: CSSSWTTGFWGQETQYF. The CDR3, as DNA: TGTTCCAGCAGCTGGACAACAGGGTTTTGGGGCCAAGAGACCCAGTACTTC.

The gene calls are TRBV5-1 and TRBJ2-1, with D unresolved. Trimming took 3 bases from V and 9 from J, leaving 13 bases between them. The germline gives CDR1 SGHRS, CDR2 YFSETQ. This CDR3 has 13 amino acids. CDR3 nucleotide sequence: TGCGCCAGCAGCTCTACAGAATTCGGTGAGCAGTTCTTC. Encoded protein: CASSSTEFGEQFF.

This clonotype showed up just a few times. The J gene is TRBJ2-1, the V gene TRBV7-6, with 8 bases aligning to TRBD2. The germline V gene has CDR1 SGHVS and CDR2 FNYEAQ. This CDR3 spans 18 amino acids. V dropped 3 bases and J dropped 4; count of bases not matched to a gene: 14. In DNA form, the CDR3 reads TGTGCCAGCAGCTTTCTCGCGACTAGCGTGGGCCAATACAATGAGCAGTTCTTC. Translating gives CASSFLATSVGQYNEQFF.

This clonotype was counted between two and nine times. This rearrangement joins TRBV20-1 to TRBJ2-1; D possibly matches TRBD1 or TRBD2 (5 bases each). The germline CDR1 and CDR2 sequences are DFQATT and SNEGSKA (reference sequence). The CDR3 has 15 amino acids. V was pared by 5 bases and J by 0 bases, with 14 bases between. The CDR3 loop is CSASSWGSSYNEQFF. The CDR3 nucleotides read TGCAGTGCTTCCTCGTGGGGGAGCTCCTACAATGAGCAGTTCTTC.

The J gene is TRBJ1-6, the V gene TRBV27; 9 bases fit TRBD1. The germline V gene has CDR1 MNHEY and CDR2 SMNVEV (reference sequence). Trimming at V came to 6 bases and at J to 9 bases, leaving 15 bases not matched to a gene. The CDR3 has 17 residues. CDR3 amino acids: CASSRPLTQGAASPLHF. The DNA for the CDR3 is TGTGCCAGCAGCCGTCCCCTCACACAGGGGGCGGCTTCACCCCTCCACTTT.

This clonotype was counted at least ten times. This chain links TRBV25-1 with TRBJ2-1, with 10 nucleotides matching TRBD2. The germline V gene encodes CDR1 MGHDK and CDR2 SYGVNS. This CDR3 has 16 amino acids. With 3 bases clipped from V and 7 bases from J, the junction kept 9 bases outside the gene matches. The chain's CDR3 is CASSDSVLAGKNEQFF. The CDR3 DNA sequence: TGTGCCAGCAGTGATTCAGTACTAGCGGGAAAGAATGAGCAGTTCTTC.

The table lists this clonotype with a few counts. The chain employs TRBV20-1 and TRBJ2-1; the D gene could be TRBD1 or TRBD2 (6 bases each). Looked up from germline, CDR1 is DFQATT and CDR2 is SNEGSKA (reference sequence). The germline V and J ends were trimmed by 6 bases and 9 bases, with 18 bases remaining between them. The CDR3 length is 13 residues. The CDR3 is CSAVITGRREQFF. The DNA of the CDR3 is TGCAGTGCCGTAATCACAGGGAGGCGTGAGCAGTTCTTC.

Here the CDR3 reads CASSLNTDQPQHF. CDR3 sequence (DNA): TGTGCCAGCAGCTTAAACACTGATCAGCCCCAGCATTTT. The chain employs TRBV7-2 and TRBJ1-5; no clear D. V was shortened by 2 bases and J by 5 bases, with 7 bases between the two germline ends. The germline gives CDR1 SGHTA, CDR2 FQGNSA. The CDR3 extends over 13 amino acids.

This clonotype was detected a few times. The rearrangement joins TRBV12-3 or TRBV12-4 to TRBJ1-1; no clear D. V lost 4 bases, J lost 6 bases, and 12 bases lay in between. The CDR3 is made up of 13 amino acids. CDR3 nucleotides: TGTGCCAGCAGTTCGGCCTTGAGCGCTGAAGCTTTCTTT. Protein: CASSSALSAEAFF.

This clonotype showed up just a few times. The chain joins TRBV12-3 or TRBV12-4 to TRBJ1-1, with D possibly being TRBD1 (5 bases). V lost 7 bases to trimming and J lost 1 base, with 13 bases between them. The CDR3 consists of 14 residues. Here the CDR3 DNA reads TGTGCCAGCACCAATCGGGGGACGAACACTGAAGCTTTCTTT. Amino acids: CASTNRGTNTEAFF.

This clonotype was observed at least ten times. This chain uses TRBV4-3 with TRBJ2-1; no firm D call. CDR3 length equals 13 residues. Germline V CDR1 and CDR2: LGHNA, YSLEER. V lost 0 bases to trimming and J lost 10 bases, with 10 bases between them. The DNA of the CDR3 is TGCGCCAGCAGCCAAGAGGCAGGATGGGAGCAGTTCTTC. Translation gives CASSQEAGWEQFF.

Only a few counts were recorded for this clonotype. The chain recombines TRBV5-1 with TRBJ2-5; TRBD2 agrees at 8 bases. The V and J ends lost 1 base and 5 bases, in that order; junction bases with no gene match: 4. This CDR3 contains 14 residues. The germline CDR1 and CDR2 sequences are SGHRS and YFSETQ. The CDR3 DNA sequence: TGCGCCAGCAGCTTGAACGGGAGGGAGGAGACCCAGTACTTC. Translation: CASSLNGREETQYF.

The chain uses TRBV6-5 and TRBJ2-7; no clear D. This CDR3 has 14 amino acids. Germline assignment: CDR1 MNHEY and CDR2 SVGAGI. V was clipped by 0 bases and J by 0 bases, with 6 bases between them. CDR3 DNA sequence: TGTGCCAGCAGTTACTCGATGGACTCCTACGAGCAGTACTTC. Amino acid sequence: CASSYSMDSYEQYF.

The chain joins TRBV7-8 to TRBJ2-7, with 9 bases matching TRBD2. Germline V gene sequence: CDR1 SGHVS, CDR2 FQNEAQ. CDR3 length: 16 residues. V lost 5 bases and J lost 4; bases outside the gene matches: 12. As DNA, the CDR3 is TGTGCCAGCAGCCCCCAGGGACTAGCAGAATTTTACGAGCAGTACTTC. Encoded protein: CASSPQGLAEFYEQYF.

For this clonotype: Just one base apart from a much larger clone, this may be a read error. The chain joins TRBV4-1 to TRBJ2-5; 14 bases agree with TRBD2. Germline CDR1 reads MGHRA; CDR2 reads YSYEKL. Losses at the gene ends were 4 bases for V and 7 bases for J; bases not matched to a gene: 5. The CDR3 consists of 15 residues. CDR3 bases: TGCGCCAGCAGCCGGACTAGCGGGGGGTTAGGGACCCAGTACTTC. As protein: CASSRTSGGLGTQYF.

A few counts support this clonotype. The chain links TRBV20-1 to TRBJ1-5; TRBD1 matches at 7 bases. Germline lookup yields CDR1 DFQATT and CDR2 SNEGSKA (reference sequence). J gave up 7 bases and V 7 bases, and 13 bases lay outside the gene matches. The CDR3 contains 14 residues. The CDR3 region is CSVIGGLAIQPQHF. As DNA, the CDR3 is TGCAGTGTTATAGGGGGCCTGGCTATCCAGCCCCAGCATTTT.

This clonotype was detected a few times. This rearrangement joins TRBV6-2 or TRBV6-3 to TRBJ2-1; D is perhaps TRBD2 (5 bases). Germline loops: CDR1 MNHEY, CDR2 SVGEGT. The CDR3 runs to 16 residues. The V end was cut by 6 bases, the J end by 8 bases, with 23 bases between. In nucleotides, the CDR3 is TGTGCCAGCAGGAGACAAGGACGACTAATTCGGGATGAGCAGTTCTTC. Protein: CASRRQGRLIRDEQFF.

The rearrangement links TRBV3-1 to TRBJ2-1; TRBD1 aligns across 7 bases. This CDR3 region has 16 residues. Trimming took 4 bases from V and 4 from J; bases not matched to a gene: 10. The V gene's germline CDR1 is LGHDT and CDR2 YNNKEL (reference sequence). The DNA for the CDR3 is TGTGCCAGCAGCCCAGGGGGACACCTTGATTACAATGAGCAGTTCTTC. Translated, it gives CASSPGGHLDYNEQFF.

This clonotype was counted a few times. The rearrangement links TRBV28 to TRBJ2-1, with 10 positions matching TRBD2. Germline values: CDR1 MDHEN, CDR2 SYDVKM. The CDR3 totals 16 residues. J was trimmed by 4 bases and V by 2 bases; bases with no gene match: 5. CDR3 residues: CASSLGTSVVYNEQFF. CDR3 DNA sequence: TGTGCCAGCAGTTTAGGGACTAGCGTTGTTTACAATGAGCAGTTCTTC.

This clonotype was seen a few times. CDR3 sequence (DNA): TGTGCCAGCAGTTACTCAGGGAAGGGAAAACTGTTTTTT. It is translated as CASSYSGKGKLFF. The chain has TRBV6-5 and TRBJ1-4; D is ambiguous. V lost 0 bases, J lost 10 bases, and 9 bases lay in between. CDR1 and CDR2 from the germline V gene are MNHEY and SVGAGI. This CDR3 has 13 amino acids.

In this sample, this clonotype turned up many times. The CDR3 coding sequence is TGTGCCAGCAATTCGAACTCCAGGAACACTGAAGCTTTCTTT. Its translation: CASNSNSRNTEAFF. The rearrangement uses TRBV6-5 and TRBJ1-1, with no clear D. This CDR3 comprises 14 residues. V was clipped by 7 bases and J by 1 base, with 13 bases between them. Per germline, CDR1 MNHEY and CDR2 SVGAGI.

The table lists this clonotype with many counts. V usage is TRBV5-1 and J usage is TRBJ2-4, with 9 bases aligning to TRBD1. Germline-derived CDR1 and CDR2 are SGHRS and YFSETQ. V trimming: 3 bases; J trimming: 6 bases; junction bases outside the gene matches: 13. There are 17 residues in the CDR3. The CDR3: CASSSNRGLREGNIQYF. The CDR3 nucleotides read TGCGCCAGCAGCTCCAACAGGGGGCTAAGGGAGGGAAACATTCAGTACTTC.

This clonotype was detected many times. As DNA, the CDR3 is TGTGCCAGCAGTCTCCGGGACTACACAGATACGCAGTATTTT. This encodes CASSLRDYTDTQYF. The V call is TRBV7-9, the J call TRBJ2-3, with 7 positions matching TRBD2. Germline CDR1 and CDR2: SEHNR and FQNEAQ (reference sequence). The CDR3 loop spans 14 amino acids. V trimming: 6 bases; J trimming: 2 bases; junction bases outside the gene matches: 5.

This chain links TRBV25-1 with TRBJ2-3; perhaps TRBD2 as D (6 bases). The CDR3 has 15 residues. V lost 5 bases and J lost 2, with 14 bases in between. CDR1 and CDR2 (germline): MGHDK, SYGVNS. CDR3 coding DNA: TGTGCCAGCAGTCCACGGGAGACCATCACAGATACGCAGTATTTT. It encodes CASSPRETITDTQYF.

In its sample, this clonotype was seen a few times. J is TRBJ1-2 and V is TRBV5-1; 7 nucleotides match TRBD1. CDR1 is SGHRS, CDR2 YFSETQ, per germline. Losses at the gene ends were 4 bases for V and 3 bases for J; bases not matched to a gene: 9. The length of the CDR3 is 15 residues. The CDR3 nucleotides read TGCGCCAGCAGCCAAGGGACAGCGGAATACTATGGCTACACCTTC. This translates into CASSQGTAEYYGYTF.

The V and J genes are TRBV29-1 and TRBJ1-6; 7 bases fit TRBD1. Looked up from germline, CDR1 is SQVTM and CDR2 is ANQGSEA. The CDR3 runs 15 residues. The V and J ends lost 5 bases and 4 bases, in that order; junction bases with no gene match: 8. CDR3 DNA: TGCAGCGTTATGACCGGGACAGATTATAATTCACCCCTCCACTTT. It specifies CSVMTGTDYNSPLHF.